The table lists the clone carrying this T cell receptor (beta chain) with a count of one. As yet, its antigen is unknown. The sample originates from a study of CD8 T cells in Susac syndrome. Turning to the study itself: When their blood was taken, patients with Susac syndrome were therapy-naive, taking corticosteroids, or taking intravenous immunoglobulin alone. Study-level findings and limits: Detection of Susac-specific public clones gave around 15 in total CD8+ repertoires and 5 or 6 in CD8+ TEMRA repertoires.

Reverse transcription used about 0.45 to 1 ug RNA and random hexamers. Each CDR3 protein is one row after TCRdb ran MiXCR on the immunoSEQ multiplex PCR reads. Seen here are 65,000 to 100,000 distinct CDR3 sequences, approximately 96% observed once, and the top ten hold around 0.41%. V shed 5 bases and J shed 1 base, with 17 bases lying between them. Germline V gives CDR1 SNHLY, CDR2 FYNNEI. This CDR3 spans 17 amino acids. FACS enriched CD8+ TEMRA cells, while bulk CD8+ and CD4+ were negatively isolated. Material: CD8+ T cells from PBMCs. This TCR came from a human donor with Susac syndrome. The rearrangement links TRBV2 to TRBJ2-2, with D tentatively TRBD1 (5 bases). The CDR3 bases are TGTGCCAGCAGTCACCAAGACAGTCCTATGAACACCGGGGAGCTGTTTTTT. This gives the protein CASSHQDSPMNTGELFF.